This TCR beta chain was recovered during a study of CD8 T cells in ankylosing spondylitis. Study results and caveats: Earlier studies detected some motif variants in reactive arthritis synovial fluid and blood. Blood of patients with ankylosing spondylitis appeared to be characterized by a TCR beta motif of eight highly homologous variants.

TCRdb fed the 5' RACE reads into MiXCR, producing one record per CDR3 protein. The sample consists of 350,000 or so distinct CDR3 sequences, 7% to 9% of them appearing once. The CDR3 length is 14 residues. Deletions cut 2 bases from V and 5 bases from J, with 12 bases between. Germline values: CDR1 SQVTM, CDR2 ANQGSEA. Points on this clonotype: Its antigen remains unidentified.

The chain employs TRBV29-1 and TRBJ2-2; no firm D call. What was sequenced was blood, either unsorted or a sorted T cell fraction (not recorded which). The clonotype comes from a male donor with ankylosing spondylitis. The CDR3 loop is CSVEPLTRTGELFF. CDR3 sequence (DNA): TGCAGCGTTGAACCTCTCACACGGACCGGGGAGCTGTTTTTT.